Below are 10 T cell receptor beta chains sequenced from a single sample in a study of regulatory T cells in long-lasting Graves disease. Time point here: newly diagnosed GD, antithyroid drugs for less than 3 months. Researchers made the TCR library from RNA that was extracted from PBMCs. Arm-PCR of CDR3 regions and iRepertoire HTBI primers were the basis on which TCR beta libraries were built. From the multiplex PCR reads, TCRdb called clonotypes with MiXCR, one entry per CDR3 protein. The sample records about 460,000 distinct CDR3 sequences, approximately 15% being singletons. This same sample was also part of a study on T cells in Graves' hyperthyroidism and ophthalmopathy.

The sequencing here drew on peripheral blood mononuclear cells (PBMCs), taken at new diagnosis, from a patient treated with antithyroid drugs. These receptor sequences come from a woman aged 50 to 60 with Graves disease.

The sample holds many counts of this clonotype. CDR3 in amino acids: CASSDRLAGGPTDTQYF. In nucleotides, the CDR3 is TGTGCCAGCAGTGACAGGCTAGCGGGAGGGCCAACAGATACGCAGTATTTT. The chain couples TRBV2 to TRBJ2-3, with 12 bases aligning to TRBD2. CDR1 SNHLY and CDR2 FYNNEI come from the germline V gene. Germline trimming cut 3 bases from V and 3 bases from J; bases unmatched to any gene: 7. The CDR3 totals 17 residues.

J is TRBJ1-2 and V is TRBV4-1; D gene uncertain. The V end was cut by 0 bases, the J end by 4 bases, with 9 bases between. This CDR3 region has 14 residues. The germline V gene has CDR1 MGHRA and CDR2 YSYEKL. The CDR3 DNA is TGCGCCAGCAGCCAAGAAGGGAACGGCTATGGCTACACCTTC. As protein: CASSQEGNGYGYTF.

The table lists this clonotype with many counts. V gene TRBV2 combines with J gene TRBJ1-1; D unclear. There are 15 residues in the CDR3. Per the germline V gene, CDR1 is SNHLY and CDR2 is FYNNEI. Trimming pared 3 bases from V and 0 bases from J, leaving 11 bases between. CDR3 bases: TGTGCCAGCAGTGATCTCGGGTTGGTGAACACTGAAGCTTTCTTT. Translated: CASSDLGLVNTEAFF.

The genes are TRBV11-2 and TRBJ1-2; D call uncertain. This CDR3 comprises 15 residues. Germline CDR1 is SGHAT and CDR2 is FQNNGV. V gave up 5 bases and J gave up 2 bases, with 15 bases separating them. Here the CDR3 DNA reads TGTGCCAGCAGCCCACAGACAAACTTCAACTATGGCTACACCTTC. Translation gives CASSPQTNFNYGYTF.

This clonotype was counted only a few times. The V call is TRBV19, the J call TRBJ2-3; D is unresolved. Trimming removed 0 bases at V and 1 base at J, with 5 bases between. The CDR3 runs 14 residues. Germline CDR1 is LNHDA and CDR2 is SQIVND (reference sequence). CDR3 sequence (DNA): TGTGCCAGTAGTATAGATGGCCGCACAGATACGCAGTATTTT. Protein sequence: CASSIDGRTDTQYF.

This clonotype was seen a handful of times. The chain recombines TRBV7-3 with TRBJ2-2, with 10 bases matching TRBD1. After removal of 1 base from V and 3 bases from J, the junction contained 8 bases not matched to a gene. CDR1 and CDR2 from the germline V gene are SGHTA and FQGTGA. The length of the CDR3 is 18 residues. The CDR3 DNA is TGTGCCAGCAGCTTAAACCCGACAGGGGGCAGTGACACCGGGGAGCTGTTTTTT. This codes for CASSLNPTGGSDTGELFF.

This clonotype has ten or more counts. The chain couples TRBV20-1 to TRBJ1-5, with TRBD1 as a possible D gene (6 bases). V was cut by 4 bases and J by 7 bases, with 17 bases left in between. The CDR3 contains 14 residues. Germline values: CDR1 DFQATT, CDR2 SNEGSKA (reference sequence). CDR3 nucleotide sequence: TGCAGTGCTAAAGCAGGGGTTGTTGGCCAGCCCCAGCATTTT. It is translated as CSAKAGVVGQPQHF.

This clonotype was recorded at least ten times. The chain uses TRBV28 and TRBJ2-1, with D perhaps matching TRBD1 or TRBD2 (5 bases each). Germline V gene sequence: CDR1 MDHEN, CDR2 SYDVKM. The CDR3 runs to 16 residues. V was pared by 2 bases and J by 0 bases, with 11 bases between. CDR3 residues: CASSLPERGSYNEQFF. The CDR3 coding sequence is TGTGCCAGCAGTTTACCCGAGAGGGGCTCCTACAATGAGCAGTTCTTC.

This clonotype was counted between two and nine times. Here the CDR3 DNA reads TGTGCCATCATGGGACAGGCCACCACCGGGGAGCTGTTTTTT. Translation: CAIMGQATTGELFF. The chain recombines TRBV10-3 with TRBJ2-2; 8 bases are a match to TRBD1. Per germline, CDR1 ENHRY and CDR2 SYGVKD. The length of the CDR3 is 14 residues. V shed 7 bases and J 4 bases; nucleotides not matched to a gene: 5.

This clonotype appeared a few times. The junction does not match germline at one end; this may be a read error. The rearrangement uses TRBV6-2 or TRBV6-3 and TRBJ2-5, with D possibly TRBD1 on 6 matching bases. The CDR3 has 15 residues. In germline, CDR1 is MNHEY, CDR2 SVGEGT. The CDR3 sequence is CASSYPTTGQEAQYF. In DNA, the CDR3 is TGTGCCAGCAGTTACCCTACGACAGGTCAAGAGGCCCAGTACTTC.